These T cell receptor beta chains were read from a single sample in a study of T cell responses to AZD1222 COVID-19 vaccine. Only in-frame clones appear in the TCRdb table, and some are missing; sequencing was by immunoSEQ multiplex PCR. This table has around 100,000 clones, approximately 89% appearing once. Sequenced material: peripheral blood, taken on day 0 of MenACWY control vaccination. All receptors derive from an adult in good health. Both conserved end residues are part of each CDR3.

v_call	j_call	cdr3_aa
TRBV28	TRBJ1-1	CASSLYGDWGTEAFF
TRBV7-2	TRBJ2-5	CASSRPRDRGYETQYF
TRBV5-6	TRBJ1-3	CASSLAKGVAGNTIYF
TRBV5-1	TRBJ2-5	CASSVGPSQETQYF
TRBV9	TRBJ2-5	CASSVGPAGGETQYF
TRBV5-1	TRBJ2-1	CASSLEAQGDEQFF
TRBV28	TRBJ1-4	CASRKDSGWEKLFF
TRBV19	TRBJ1-5	CASSRRGGQPQHF
TRBV2	TRBJ1-1	CASIKEVDTEAFF
TRBV7-8	TRBJ1-1	CASSLGENTEAFF
TRBV5-1	TRBJ1-1	CASSTGTALNTEAFF
TRBV29-1	TRBJ2-4	CSVRRDSKNIQYF
TRBV7-2	TRBJ2-4	CASSPWASANIQYF
TRBV5-1	TRBJ2-1	CASSLGGSSYNEQFF
TRBV6-2/TRBV6-3	TRBJ2-1	CASSYRRGGRNEQFF
TRBV9	TRBJ1-1	CASSVATYTEAFF
TRBV4-1	TRBJ1-1	CASSPLMRDGNTEAFF
TRBV27	TRBJ1-1	CASSSLQGKAEAFF
TRBV2	TRBJ2-2	CASSVDRDTGELFF
TRBV10-3	TRBJ2-5	CAISESGQTFAQETQYF
TRBV11-3	TRBJ2-1	CASSLVTSGNEQFF
TRBV28	TRBJ2-2	CASSSGGNTGELFF
TRBV28	TRBJ1-2	CASMTADGYGYTF
TRBV9	TRBJ2-3	CASSVSPKGHITDTQYF
TRBV7-9	TRBJ1-1	CASSFGELTEAFF
TRBV5-3	TRBJ1-5	CARSPTRLWMQPQHF
TRBV27	TRBJ2-1	CASSLDETGGVLDEQFF
TRBV10-1	TRBJ2-3	CASTGPGRTQYF
TRBV19	TRBJ2-1	CASNLGQGLTNEQFF
TRBV9	TRBJ2-7	CASSVGQGVEQYF
TRBV5-6	TRBJ2-1	CASSRQTEQFF
TRBV6-2/TRBV6-3	TRBJ2-7	CASSYGRTYEQYF
TRBV4-3	TRBJ1-2	CASSQDVQPYYGYTF
TRBV19	TRBJ2-3	CASRDRVNTDTQYF
TRBV29-1	TRBJ1-5	CSVSGRDQPQHF
TRBV28	TRBJ1-2	CASSLATGGADFYGYTF
TRBV4-3	TRBJ1-2	CASSQEIVSGYTF
TRBV4-1	TRBJ1-2	CASSQGTGANYGYTF
TRBV18	TRBJ2-3	CASSPPFTDTQYF
TRBV3-1/TRBV3-2	TRBJ1-2	CASSHTRTVAYGYTF
TRBV19	TRBJ1-1	CATTGWNTEAFF
TRBV6-2/TRBV6-3	TRBJ1-2	CASSNDRDYTF
TRBV5-1	TRBJ2-7	CASSFGQIYEQYF
TRBV2	TRBJ2-5	CASSSSGGLARTQYF
TRBV6-2/TRBV6-3	TRBJ1-1	CASSLDGTGDTEAFF
TRBV24-1	TRBJ2-2	CATSGSGTERNRGGELFF
TRBV29-1	TRBJ1-1	CSVVRSGGSPGTEAFF
TRBV10-3	TRBJ2-3	CAISESGRGTDTQYF